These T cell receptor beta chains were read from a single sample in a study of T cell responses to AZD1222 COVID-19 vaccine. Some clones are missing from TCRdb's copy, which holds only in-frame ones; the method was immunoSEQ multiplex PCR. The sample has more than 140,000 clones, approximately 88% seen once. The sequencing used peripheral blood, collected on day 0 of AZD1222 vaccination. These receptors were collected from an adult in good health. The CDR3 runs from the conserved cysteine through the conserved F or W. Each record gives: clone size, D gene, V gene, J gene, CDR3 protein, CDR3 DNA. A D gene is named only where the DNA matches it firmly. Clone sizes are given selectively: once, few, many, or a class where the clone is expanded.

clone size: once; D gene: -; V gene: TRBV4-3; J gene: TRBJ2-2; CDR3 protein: CASSQEAGSSGELFF; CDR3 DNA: TGCGCCAGCAGCCAAGAGGCAGGGAGTAGCGGGGAGCTGTTTTTT
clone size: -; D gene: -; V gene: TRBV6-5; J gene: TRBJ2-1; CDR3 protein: CASSLGGRGNEQFF; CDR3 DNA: TGTGCCAGCAGTTTGGGGGGCCGAGGTAATGAGCAGTTCTTC
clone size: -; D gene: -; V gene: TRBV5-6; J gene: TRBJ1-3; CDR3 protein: CASSLRLETTIYF; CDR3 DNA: TGTGCCAGCAGCCTCCGACTGGAAACCACCATATATTTT
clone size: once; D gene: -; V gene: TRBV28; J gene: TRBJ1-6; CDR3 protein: CASRRRGSPLHF; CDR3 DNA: TGTGCCAGCAGAAGGAGGGGTTCACCCCTCCACTTT
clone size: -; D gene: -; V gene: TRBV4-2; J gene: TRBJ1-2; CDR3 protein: CASSYEPTPNYGYTF; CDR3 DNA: TGTGCCAGCAGCTACGAGCCCACCCCTAACTATGGCTACACCTTC
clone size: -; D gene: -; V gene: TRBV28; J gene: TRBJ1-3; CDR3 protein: CASSLPLGVSGNTIYF; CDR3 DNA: TGTGCCAGCAGTTTACCCCTCGGCGTCTCTGGAAACACCATATATTTT
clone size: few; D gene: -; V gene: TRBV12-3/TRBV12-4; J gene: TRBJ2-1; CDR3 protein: CASNTGTAREQFF; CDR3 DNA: TGTGCCAGCAACACCGGGACTGCCCGGGAGCAGTTCTTC
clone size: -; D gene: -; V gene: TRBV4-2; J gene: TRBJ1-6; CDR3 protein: CASSQAAGGDSPLHF; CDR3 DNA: TGTGCCAGCAGCCAAGCCGCGGGGGGGGATTCACCCCTCCACTTT
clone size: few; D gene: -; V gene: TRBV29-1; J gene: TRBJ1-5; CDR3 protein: CSVGDKGPQHF; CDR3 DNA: TGCAGCGTTGGCGATAAAGGGCCCCAGCATTTT
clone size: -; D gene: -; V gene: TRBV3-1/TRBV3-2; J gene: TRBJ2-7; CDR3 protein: CASSPGQRAPYEQYF; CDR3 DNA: TGTGCCAGCAGCCCCGGACAGCGAGCTCCCTACGAGCAGTACTTC
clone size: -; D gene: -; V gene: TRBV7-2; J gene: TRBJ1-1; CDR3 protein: CASSLALGAVNTEAFF; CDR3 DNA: TGTGCCAGCAGCTTAGCGCTCGGGGCGGTGAACACTGAAGCTTTCTTT
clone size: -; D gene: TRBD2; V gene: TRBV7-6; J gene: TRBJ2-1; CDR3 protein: CASSISPTSGSKNEQFF; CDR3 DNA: TGTGCCAGCAGCATATCCCCGACTAGCGGGAGCAAGAATGAGCAGTTCTTC
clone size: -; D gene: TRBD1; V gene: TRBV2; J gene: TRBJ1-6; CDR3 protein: CASSEARTGDNSPLHF; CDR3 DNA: TGTGCCAGCAGTGAAGCGCGGACAGGGGATAATTCACCCCTCCACTTT
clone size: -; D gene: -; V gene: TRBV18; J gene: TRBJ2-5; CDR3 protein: CASSPYPPETQYF; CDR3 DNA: TGTGCCAGCTCACCTTACCCCCCGGAGACCCAGTACTTC
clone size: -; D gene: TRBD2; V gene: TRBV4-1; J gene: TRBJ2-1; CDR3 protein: CASSQEAGGLYNEQFF; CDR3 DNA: TGCGCCAGCAGCCAAGAGGCGGGGGGCCTTTACAATGAGCAGTTCTTC
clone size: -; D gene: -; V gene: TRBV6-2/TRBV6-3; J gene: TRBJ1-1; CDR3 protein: CASSKWTANTEAFF; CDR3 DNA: TGTGCCAGCAGTAAATGGACAGCGAACACTGAAGCTTTCTTT
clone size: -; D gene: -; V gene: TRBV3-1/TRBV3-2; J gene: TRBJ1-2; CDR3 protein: CASSTRGFLDGYTF; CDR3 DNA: TGTGCCAGCAGCACTAGGGGTTTTCTCGATGGCTACACCTTC
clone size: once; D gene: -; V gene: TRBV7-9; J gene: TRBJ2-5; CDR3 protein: CASSARTEETQYF; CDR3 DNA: TGTGCCAGCAGCGCCCGGACAGAAGAGACCCAGTACTTC
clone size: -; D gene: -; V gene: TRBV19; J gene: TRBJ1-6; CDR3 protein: CASSIISGDSPLHF; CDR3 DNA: TGTGCCAGTAGTATAATCTCAGGGGATTCACCCCTCCACTTT
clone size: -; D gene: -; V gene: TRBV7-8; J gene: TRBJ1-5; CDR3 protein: CASSLAQYSNQPQHF; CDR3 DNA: TGTGCCAGCAGCTTAGCCCAGTATAGCAATCAGCCCCAGCATTTT
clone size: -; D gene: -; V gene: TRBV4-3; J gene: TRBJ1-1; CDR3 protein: CASSQDGGQGIWNTEAFF; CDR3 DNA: TGCGCCAGCAGCCAAGACGGGGGTCAGGGAATATGGAACACTGAAGCTTTCTTT
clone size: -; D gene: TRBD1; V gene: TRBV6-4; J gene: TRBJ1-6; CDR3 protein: CASSVDRGTNSPLHF; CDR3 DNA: TGTGCCAGCAGTGTCGACAGGGGGACCAATTCACCCCTCCACTTT
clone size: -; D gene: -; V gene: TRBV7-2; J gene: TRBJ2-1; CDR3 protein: CASSLVGSYNEQFF; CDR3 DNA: TGTGCCAGCAGCTTAGTTGGCTCCTACAATGAGCAGTTCTTC
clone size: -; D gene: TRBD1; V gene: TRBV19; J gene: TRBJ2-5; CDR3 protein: CASSPGQGYGTQYF; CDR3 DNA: TGTGCCAGTAGTCCGGGACAGGGATATGGGACCCAGTACTTC
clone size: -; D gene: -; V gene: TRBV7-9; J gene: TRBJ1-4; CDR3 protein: CASSSGTQGAYEKLFF; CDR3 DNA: TGTGCCAGCAGCTCGGGGACCCAGGGAGCGTATGAAAAACTGTTTTTT
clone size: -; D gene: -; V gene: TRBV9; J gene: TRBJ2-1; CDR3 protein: CASSPPPGGYNEQFF; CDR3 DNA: TGTGCCAGCAGCCCTCCCCCCGGGGGATACAATGAGCAGTTCTTC
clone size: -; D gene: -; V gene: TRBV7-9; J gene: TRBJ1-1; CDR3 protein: CASTKRRADSEAFF; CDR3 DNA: TGTGCCAGCACCAAAAGGAGGGCGGATTCTGAAGCTTTCTTT
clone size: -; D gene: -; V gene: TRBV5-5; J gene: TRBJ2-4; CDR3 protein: CASSLAGAGIQYF; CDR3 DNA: TGTGCCAGCAGCTTGGCAGGGGCTGGGATTCAGTACTTC
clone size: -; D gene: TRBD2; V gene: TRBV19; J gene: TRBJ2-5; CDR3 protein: CASTPNSGRQETQYF; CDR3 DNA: TGTGCCAGTACCCCAAATAGCGGGAGACAAGAGACCCAGTACTTC
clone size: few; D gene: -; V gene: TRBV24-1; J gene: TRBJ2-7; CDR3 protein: CATSGTDSYEQYF; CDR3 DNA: TGTGCCACCAGCGGGACTGACTCCTACGAGCAGTACTTC
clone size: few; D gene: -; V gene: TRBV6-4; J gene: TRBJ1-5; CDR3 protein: CASSDQGQPQHF; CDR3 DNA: TGTGCCAGCAGTGACCAGGGACAGCCCCAGCATTTT
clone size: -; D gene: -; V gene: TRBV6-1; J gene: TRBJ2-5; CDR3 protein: CASSEVPSQETQYF; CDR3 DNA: TGTGCCAGCAGTGAAGTGCCGTCACAGGAGACCCAGTACTTC
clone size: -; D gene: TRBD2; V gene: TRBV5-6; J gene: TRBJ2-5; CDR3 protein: CASSFSPSVRAGGRLVQYF; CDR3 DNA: TGTGCCAGCAGCTTTAGTCCCTCGGTGAGGGCGGGGGGCCGGTTAGTGCAGTACTTC
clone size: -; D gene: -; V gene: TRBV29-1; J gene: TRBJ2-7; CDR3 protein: CSVEDQGLLREQYF; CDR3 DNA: TGCAGCGTTGAAGACCAGGGGCTCCTACGAGAGCAGTACTTC
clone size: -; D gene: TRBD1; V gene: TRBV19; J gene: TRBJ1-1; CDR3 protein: CASSFQRGQGGSTEAFF; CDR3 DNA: TGTGCCAGTAGTTTCCAGAGGGGGCAGGGAGGGAGCACTGAAGCTTTCTTT
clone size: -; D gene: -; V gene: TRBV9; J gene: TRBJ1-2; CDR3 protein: CASSLSGGFTNYGYTF; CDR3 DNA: TGTGCCAGCAGCCTCTCGGGGGGCTTCACTAACTATGGCTACACCTTC
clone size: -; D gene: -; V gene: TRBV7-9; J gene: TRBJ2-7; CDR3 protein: CASSFGAEQYF; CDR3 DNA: TGTGCCAGCAGCTTCGGGGCCGAGCAGTACTTC
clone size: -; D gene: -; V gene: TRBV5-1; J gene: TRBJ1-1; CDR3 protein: CASSPNTGMVGTEAFF; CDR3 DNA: TGCGCCAGCAGCCCAAATACAGGGATGGTAGGCACTGAAGCTTTCTTT
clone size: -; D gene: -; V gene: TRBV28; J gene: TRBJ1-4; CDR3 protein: CASGNSATNEKLFF; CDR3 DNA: TGTGCCAGCGGTAACAGTGCAACTAATGAAAAACTGTTTTTT
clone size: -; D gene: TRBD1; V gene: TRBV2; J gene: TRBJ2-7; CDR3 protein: CASTEQGALASYEQYF; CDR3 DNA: TGTGCCAGCACGGAACAGGGGGCCCTTGCTTCCTACGAGCAGTACTTC
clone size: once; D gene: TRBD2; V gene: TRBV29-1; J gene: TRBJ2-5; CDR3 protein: CSVERGLAGVKTQYF; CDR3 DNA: TGCAGCGTTGAAAGGGGACTAGCGGGGGTAAAGACCCAGTACTTC
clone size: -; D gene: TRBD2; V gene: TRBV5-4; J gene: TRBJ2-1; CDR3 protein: CASSLMGAGGPENEQFF; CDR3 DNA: TGTGCCAGCAGCTTGATGGGAGCGGGGGGGCCTGAAAATGAGCAGTTCTTC
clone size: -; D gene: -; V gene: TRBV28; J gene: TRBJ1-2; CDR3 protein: CASSLWDGRNYGYTF; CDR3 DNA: TGTGCCAGCAGTTTATGGGACGGACGAAACTATGGCTACACCTTC
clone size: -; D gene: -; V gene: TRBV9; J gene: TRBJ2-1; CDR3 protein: CASSGVGGEQFF; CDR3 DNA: TGTGCCAGCAGCGGTGTGGGTGGTGAGCAGTTCTTC
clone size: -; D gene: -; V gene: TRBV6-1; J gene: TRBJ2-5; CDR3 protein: CASSEAKPWGGRETQYF; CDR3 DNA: TGTGCCAGCAGTGAAGCGAAGCCTTGGGGCGGTAGGGAGACCCAGTACTTC
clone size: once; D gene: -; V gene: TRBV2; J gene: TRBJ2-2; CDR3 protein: CASSQDYSTGELFF; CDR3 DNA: TGTGCCAGCAGTCAGGACTACAGCACCGGGGAGCTGTTTTTT
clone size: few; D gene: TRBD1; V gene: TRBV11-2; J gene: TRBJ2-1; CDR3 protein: CASSSRQGHEQFF; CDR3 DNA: TGTGCCAGCAGCTCCCGACAGGGCCATGAGCAGTTCTTC
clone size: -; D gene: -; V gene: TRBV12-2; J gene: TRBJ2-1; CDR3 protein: CASRLAPLADSYNEQFF; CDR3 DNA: TGTGCAAGTCGCTTAGCGCCACTAGCAGACTCCTACAATGAGCAGTTCTTC
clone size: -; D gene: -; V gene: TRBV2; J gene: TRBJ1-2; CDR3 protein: CASTIRLYGYTF; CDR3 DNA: TGTGCCAGCACGATCAGACTCTATGGCTACACCTTC
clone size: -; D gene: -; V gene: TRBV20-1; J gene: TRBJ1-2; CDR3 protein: CSASPGPSYGYTF; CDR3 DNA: TGCAGTGCTAGTCCAGGGCCGAGCTATGGCTACACCTTC
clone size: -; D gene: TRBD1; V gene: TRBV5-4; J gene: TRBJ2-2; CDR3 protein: CASSRQGNTGELFF; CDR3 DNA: TGTGCCAGCAGTCGACAGGGGAACACCGGGGAGCTGTTTTTT
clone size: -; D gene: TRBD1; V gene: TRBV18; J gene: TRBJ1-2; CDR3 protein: CASSPWDRGGNYGYTF; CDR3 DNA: TGTGCCAGCTCACCTTGGGACAGGGGAGGAAACTATGGCTACACCTTC
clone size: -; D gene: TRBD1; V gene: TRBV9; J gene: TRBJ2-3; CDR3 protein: CASSAIRDRGTDTQYF; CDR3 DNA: TGTGCCAGCAGCGCTATCCGGGACAGGGGAACAGATACGCAGTATTTT